The clone carrying this TCR beta chain has more than one count but fewer than ten. TCR sequencing covered a few patients who responded to pembrolizumab. This record belongs to a study of PD-1 blockade in mismatch repair-deficient tumors. The wider study: Patients had over ten mismatch repair-deficient cancer types and were previously treated and progressing.

The assay was immunoSEQ multiplex PCR, and TCRdb's table has in-frame clones only and misses some. In the table there are some 48,000 clones, around three quarters of which are singletons. This TCR was sampled from an adult with mismatch repair-deficient cancer. The sequencing here drew on PBMCs, taken before pembrolizumab treatment.

The CDR3 region has the DNA TGTGCCAGCAGCCAAGAAGGTCGGAGCCCCGCTGGCTACACCTTC. It specifies CASSQEGRSPAGYTF. The rearrangement joins TRBV4-2 to TRBJ1-2; D is undetermined. This CDR3 has 15 amino acids. V lost 0 bases, J lost 7 bases, and 15 bases lay in between. Germline V CDR1 and CDR2: LGHNA, YNFKEQ.